This T cell receptor beta chain was documented in a study of CD8 T cells in ankylosing spondylitis. This clonotype came up many times. Its antigen remains unidentified. As the method for making TCR beta libraries, quantitative 5'-RACE with molecular barcodes was used. TCRdb recomputed calls from the 5' RACE reads with MiXCR, one row per CDR3 protein. The table includes 450,000 to 550,000 distinct CDR3 sequences, approximately 5.3% detected once. This CDR3 is 16 amino acids long. V was trimmed by 4 bases and J by 6 bases, leaving 20 bases between them. Germline V gene sequence: CDR1 SGHRS, CDR2 YFSETQ. Study-level results: Matched synovial fluid from ankylosing spondylitis patients was reported to be enriched for disease-linked clones. Typical of ankylosing spondylitis blood, it appeared, was a TCR beta motif of under 10 highly homologous variants.

The rearrangement links TRBV5-1 to TRBJ2-1, with D possibly TRBD2 on 6 matching bases. The sample was blood, either unsorted or a sorted T cell fraction (not recorded which). This sequence originates from a male donor with ankylosing spondylitis. This chain's CDR3 is CASSREPGLSFNEQFF. CDR3 in DNA: TGCGCCAGCAGCAGAGAACCGGGACTCTCATTCAATGAGCAGTTCTTC.